Presented here are 25 T cell receptor beta chains from one specimen sequenced in a study of brain T cells in children with intractable seizures (dated by TCRdb to the early 2020s). Interpreted using the paper, the time point label stands for: resected brain tissue, or blood drawn just prior to surgery. Receptor amplification or capture employed the immunoSEQ multiplex PCR assay. TCRdb took this table from immuneACCESS and kept in-frame rearrangements with V and J called. Such tables lack part of the clones; where checked against another copy, unresolved V genes explain under half of the gap, and the rest is unexplained. This sample has approximately 44,000 clones in its table, and roughly 90% of those were observed once. Around 5.9% of the sample is in the top ten clones. This sample comprised peripheral blood, obtained at surgery. Receptors originate from a girl aged 2-15 years with tuberous sclerosis and intractable seizures.

The chain has TRBV5-4 and TRBJ2-3, with a weak D call TRBD2 (6 bases). Trimming left V 2 bases short and J 4 bases short, with 8 bases between. Germline V gene data show CDR1 as SGHNT and CDR2 as YYREEE (reference sequence). This CDR3 comprises 13 residues. The CDR3 here is CASSFPGADTQYF. CDR3 nucleotides: TGTGCCAGCAGCTTTCCGGGGGCAGATACGCAGTATTTT.

This rearrangement joins TRBV28 to TRBJ2-7, with 8 bases lining up with TRBD1. Trimming at V came to 6 bases and at J to 2 bases, leaving 15 bases not matched to a gene. Germline CDR1 MDHEN, CDR2 SYDVKM. This CDR3 comprises 17 residues. The CDR3 DNA reads TGTGCCAGCAGGCCACAACCCCGGACAGGGCGACCCTACGAGCAGTACTTC. This codes for CASRPQPRTGRPYEQYF. The variable domain in full, completed from reference TRBV28 and TRBJ2-7, reads DVKVTQSSRYLVKRTGEKVFLECVQDMDHENMFWYRQDPGLGLRLIYFSYDVKMKEKGDIPEGYSVSREKKERFSLILESASTNQTSMYLCASRPQPRTGRPYEQYFGPGTRLTVT.

The rearrangement joins TRBV2 to TRBJ1-2; D is uncertain. Trimming removed 2 bases from V and 8 bases from J, with 18 bases in between. CDR3 size: 15 residues. Germline CDR1 SNHLY, CDR2 FYNNEI. CDR3 bases: TGTGCCAGCAGTGAATTTAAAATCCGAACGGGCGGCTACACCTTC. The encoded protein is CASSEFKIRTGGYTF.

This clone was counted between two and nine times. The V call is TRBV4-1, the J call TRBJ2-7, with 8 bases aligning to TRBD2. Germline CDR1 and CDR2: MGHRA and YSYEKL. The CDR3 totals 17 residues. J lost 0 bases, V lost 0 bases, and 7 bases had no gene match. CDR3 protein: CASSQDTTSGLSYEQYV. In nucleotides, the CDR3 is TGCGCCAGCAGCCAAGATACCACTAGCGGCCTCTCCTACGAGCAGTACGTC.

This clone was recorded once. The V and J genes are TRBV7-9 and TRBJ1-1; D is unresolved. V lost 1 base and J 1 base, leaving 4 bases between the germline ends. The CDR3 is 13 residues long. From germline, CDR1 is SEHNR and CDR2 FQNEAQ (reference sequence). The CDR3: CASSLGTNTEAFF. DNA for the CDR3: TGTGCCAGCAGCTTAGGCACGAACACTGAAGCTTTCTTT.

The V call is TRBV27, the J call TRBJ1-1; tentatively, D is TRBD1 (5 bases). The CDR3 consists of 15 residues. V lost 2 bases and J 3 bases, leaving 13 bases between the germline ends. Germline V CDR1 and CDR2: MNHEY, SMNVEV (reference sequence). The CDR3 region is CASSLKQVGDTEAFF. CDR3 coding DNA: TGTGCCAGCAGTTTAAAACAGGTCGGGGACACTGAAGCTTTCTTT.

The V call is TRBV24-1, the J call TRBJ2-3; tentatively, D is TRBD2 (6 bases). V was clipped by 7 bases and J by 1 base, with 14 bases between them. The CDR3 contains 15 residues. Germline V gene sequence: CDR1 KGHDR, CDR2 SFDVKD. The CDR3 DNA reads as TGTGCCACCAGAGGAGCGGGCCGGGGCACAGATACGCAGTATTTT. It encodes CATRGAGRGTDTQYF.

The chain recombines TRBV15 with TRBJ1-5; D unresolved. V gave up 0 bases and J gave up 7 bases, with 10 bases separating them. Germline CDR1 is LNHNV and CDR2 is YYDKDF (reference sequence). This CDR3 spans 14 amino acids. The CDR3 DNA reads as TGTGCCACCAGCAGAGATCTTGGTGCGCAGCCCCAGCATTTT. This encodes CATSRDLGAQPQHF.

The chain is built from TRBV19 and TRBJ1-5; the match to TRBD1 covers 7 bases. The germline gives CDR1 LNHDA, CDR2 SQIVND (reference sequence). V gave up 9 bases and J gave up 2 bases; unmatched junction bases: 10. The CDR3 sequence is 15 residues long. CDR3 nucleotide sequence: TGTGCCAGCCAACGACCCGGGACAGGCAATCAGCCCCAGCATTTT. Its protein product is CASQRPGTGNQPQHF.

V is TRBV6-5 and J is TRBJ1-1, with 7 bases fitting TRBD1. V lost 2 bases to trimming and J lost 7 bases; unmatched junction nucleotides: 4. The germline V gene encodes CDR1 MNHEY and CDR2 SVGAGI. There are 13 residues in the CDR3. CDR3 bases: TGTGCCAGCAGTTACCCGGGGACAGTTGAAGCTTTCTTT. Its protein is CASSYPGTVEAFF.

A single count supports this clone. This CDR3 is CASSRDAEQYF. As DNA, the CDR3 is TGTGCCAGCAGTAGGGACGCAGAGCAGTACTTC. The chain joins TRBV6-5 to TRBJ2-7, with D tentatively TRBD1 or TRBD2 (5 bases each). There are 11 residues in the CDR3. The germline V gene has CDR1 MNHEY and CDR2 SVGAGI. Deletions cut 5 bases from V and 7 bases from J, with 9 bases between.

This clone ranks as medium-sized (0.01 to 0.1%). The rearrangement uses TRBV2 and TRBJ1-1; maybe TRBD1 (6 bases). Germline V gene sequence: CDR1 SNHLY, CDR2 FYNNEI. Trimming removed 2 bases from V and 1 base from J, with 8 bases in between. The CDR3 loop spans 14 amino acids. CDR3 amino acids: CASSESDRNTEAFF. The CDR3 DNA reads as TGTGCCAGCAGTGAATCGGACAGGAACACTGAAGCTTTCTTT.

The chain is built from TRBV20-1 and TRBJ2-5; D is ambiguous. Trimming pared 4 bases from V and 2 bases from J, leaving 5 bases between. Germline V gives CDR1 DFQATT, CDR2 SNEGSKA (reference sequence). The CDR3 is made up of 11 amino acids. The DNA of the CDR3 is TGCAGTGCTACTTTTCAAGAGACCCAGTACTTC. Translated: CSATFQETQYF.

This chain joins TRBV21-1 and TRBJ2-7; the table names TRBD1, a call not compared with the DNA. TRBV21-1 is a pseudogene. The CDR3 spans 15 residues. CDR3 loop: CASSKPGGLNYEQYV. DNA of the CDR3: TGTGCCAGCAGCAAGCCAGGGGGGCTGAACTACGAGCAGTACGTC.

The CDR3 protein is CASSEWTGRNYGYTF. The CDR3, as DNA: TGTGCCAGCAGTGAATGGACAGGGAGGAACTATGGCTACACCTTC. The V and J genes are TRBV25-1 and TRBJ1-2; 8 bases are shared with TRBD1. Trimming cost V 1 base and J 2 bases; bases outside gene matches: 3. CDR1 is MGHDK, CDR2 SYGVNS, per germline. The CDR3 spans 15 residues.

V usage is TRBV24-1 and J usage is TRBJ2-4, with a possible D match to TRBD2 (7 bases). V lost 6 bases, J lost 9 bases, and 8 bases lay in between. Germline CDR1 KGHDR, CDR2 SFDVKD. This CDR3 is built from 11 residues. The CDR3 region is CATSRGGIQYF. The CDR3 region has the DNA TGTGCCACCAGTAGGGGGGGCATTCAGTACTTC.

The chain uses TRBV4-1 and TRBJ2-7; TRBD1 agrees at 9 bases. J lost 5 bases, V lost 4 bases, and 6 bases had no gene match. The CDR3 runs 14 residues. The germline CDR1 and CDR2 sequences are MGHRA and YSYEKL. Here the CDR3 DNA reads TGCGCCAGCAGCCCCCGGACAGGGGTGGACGAGCAGTACTTC. It yields the protein CASSPRTGVDEQYF.

This chain joins TRBV11-3 and TRBJ2-5; 8 nucleotides align to TRBD1. Germline CDR1 SGHNT, CDR2 YENEEA. The CDR3 sequence is 16 residues long. Trimming at V came to 2 bases and at J to 5 bases, leaving 10 bases not matched to a gene. The DNA for the CDR3 is TGTGCCAGCAGCTTAAAAGCCCAGGGGGCTCTGGAGACCCAGTACTTC. It specifies CASSLKAQGALETQYF.

V is TRBV5-6 and J is TRBJ2-4, with a weak D call TRBD2 (5 bases). CDR3 length: 16 amino acids. In germline, CDR1 is SGHDT, CDR2 YYEEEE. The germline V and J ends were trimmed by 0 bases and 0 bases, with 10 bases remaining between them. For the CDR3, the DNA is TGTGCCAGCAGCTTGGGGGGAGTACTAGCCAAAAACATTCAGTACTTC. Residues: CASSLGGVLAKNIQYF. Together with reference TRBV5-6 and TRBJ2-4, the CDR3 gives the full variable domain: DAGVTQSPTHLIKTRGQQVTLRCSPKSGHDTVSWYQQALGQGPQFIFQYYEEEERQRGNFPDRFSGHQFPNYSSELNVNALLLGDSALYLCASSLGGVLAKNIQYFGAGTRLSVL.

The V gene is TRBV5-5, the J gene TRBJ2-7; D gene ambiguous. Germline CDR1 is SGHKS and CDR2 is YYEKEE (reference sequence). This CDR3 comprises 14 residues. Trimming cost V 4 bases and J 5 bases, with 16 bases left between them. CDR3 sequence reads: CASSTWIYVHEQYF. The CDR3 DNA sequence: TGTGCCAGCAGCACCTGGATATACGTCCACGAGCAGTACTTC. Complete variable domain (other parts from reference TRBV5-5 and TRBJ2-7): DAGVTQSPTHLIKTRGQQVTLRCSPISGHKSVSWYQQVLGQGPQFIFQYYEKEERGRGNFPDRFSARQFPNYSSELNVNALLLGDSALYLCASSTWIYVHEQYFGPGTRLTVT.

The rearrangement links TRBV29-1 to TRBJ1-1, with D possibly being TRBD1 (5 bases). Germline V gene data show CDR1 as SQVTM and CDR2 as ANQGSEA. The CDR3 is made up of 14 amino acids. V was cut by 0 bases and J by 5 bases, with 13 bases left in between. The CDR3, as DNA: TGCAGCGTTGAAGATCGGCAGGGAAGGACTGAAGCTTTCTTT. Translated: CSVEDRQGRTEAFF.

This chain links TRBV2 with TRBJ2-1, with 7 bases aligning to TRBD2. The germline CDR1 and CDR2 sequences are SNHLY and FYNNEI. The V gene end was trimmed by 7 bases and the J gene end by 4 bases; junction bases not matched to a gene: 7. The CDR3 sequence is 14 residues long. CDR3 nucleotide sequence: TGTGCCAGCAAGTACGGGGGGAATTACAATGAGCAGTTCTTC. Protein sequence: CASKYGGNYNEQFF.

J is TRBJ2-5 and V is TRBV3-1 (or the pseudogene TRBV3-2); 8 positions match TRBD2. Germline CDR1 reads LGHDT; CDR2 reads YNNKEL (reference sequence). V trimming: 4 bases; J trimming: 7 bases; junction bases outside the gene matches: 11. The CDR3 is 15 residues long. The CDR3 DNA is TGTGCCAGCAGCCGTGCGACTAGCGCACAGGGGACCCAGTACTTC. Protein product: CASSRATSAQGTQYF.

This clone appeared once. This chain joins TRBV2 and TRBJ1-5; TRBD1 is a possible D gene (5 bases). Between the trimmed V and J ends, which lost 5 bases and 3 bases, there was a span of 14 bases. In germline, CDR1 is SNHLY, CDR2 FYNNEI. This CDR3 is built from 15 residues. CDR3: CASSLDSRDNQPQHF. CDR3 nucleotide sequence: TGTGCCAGCAGTCTCGACAGTAGGGACAATCAGCCCCAGCATTTT.

This rearrangement joins TRBV10-3 to TRBJ2-7; 9 bases are a match to TRBD1. The CDR3 has 14 amino acids. Germline values: CDR1 ENHRY, CDR2 SYGVKD. Germline trimming cut 10 bases from V and 3 bases from J; bases unmatched to any gene: 10. CDR3 bases: TGTGCCACAGAAAGGGACAGGGCGTTCTACGAGCAGTACTTC. Its translation is CATERDRAFYEQYF.